This TCR beta chain was found in a study of shared clonotypes between healthy human individuals. For every subset, genomic DNA was evenly distributed across several immunoSEQ plates. Sequencing was performed with immunoSEQ multiplex PCR; in TCRdb, only in-frame clones are kept and a portion is missing. The top ten clones hold about 0.38% of a sample with 2 million to 2.5 million clones, more than 85% of them seen once. The sequencing input was naive CD4+ T cells from PBMCs. The subset denotes: CD45RA+ positively selected. This clonotype originated in a man aged 18 to 29 in good health. Some clones in this sample may be carry-over from other donors' samples.

CDR3 residues: CASSLWPETQYF. The CDR3 DNA sequence: TGTGCCAGCAGTTTATGGCCGGAGACCCAGTACTTC. J is TRBJ2-5 and V is TRBV27; no clear D. The CDR3 sequence is 12 residues long. V was trimmed by 1 base and J by 5 bases, leaving 5 bases between them. CDR1 is MNHEY, CDR2 SMNVEV, per germline (reference sequence).